A single sample gave rise to the 20 T cell receptor beta chains below, sequenced in a study of radiation and T cells in renal cell carcinoma. Treatment denoted: 15 Gy SBRT to primary tumor, nephrectomy 4 weeks later. Repertoires were generated with immunoSEQ multiplex PCR, while TCRdb's copy carries only in-frame clones and drops some. There are around 19,000 clones in the sample; under 55% occur only once, and 12% lies in the top ten. Sequenced material: tumor tissue, taken from a patient whose treatment included radiotherapy and nephrectomy. These receptors were collected from a man in his fifties with renal cell carcinoma.

The rearrangement links TRBV6-5 to TRBJ1-3, with a weak D call TRBD1 (6 bases). Germline CDR1 and CDR2: MNHEY and SVGAGI. The CDR3 runs to 14 residues. V shed 4 bases and J shed 4 bases, with 11 bases lying between them. The CDR3 coding sequence is TGTGCCAGCAGTTTGATAGGGGGAGGAAACACCATATATTTT. It is translated as CASSLIGGGNTIYF.

This clone was observed a few times. The chain joins TRBV6-1 to TRBJ1-1; possible D gene TRBD1, 6 bases. The germline gives CDR1 MNHNS, CDR2 SASEGT. Trimming removed 3 bases at V and 6 bases at J, with 17 bases between. This CDR3 comprises 15 residues. This CDR3 is CASSDPTGWSPEAFF. CDR3 nucleotides: TGTGCCAGCAGTGACCCGACAGGTTGGTCCCCTGAAGCTTTCTTT.

V usage is TRBV29-1 and J usage is TRBJ2-7; TRBD1 is a possible D gene (6 bases). CDR1 and CDR2 from the germline V gene are SQVTM and ANQGSEA. V shed 7 bases and J shed 5 bases, with 15 bases lying between them. The CDR3 covers 12 residues. CDR3 in amino acids: CSGGRGIHEQYF. In DNA form, the CDR3 reads TGCAGCGGTGGAAGGGGGATCCACGAGCAGTACTTC.

This clone was recorded once. V gene TRBV27 combines with J gene TRBJ1-2, with 7 bases identical to TRBD1. In germline, CDR1 is MNHEY, CDR2 SMNVEV (reference sequence). CDR3 size: 14 residues. Trimming took 8 bases from V and 3 from J; bases not matched to a gene: 9. The DNA for the CDR3 is TGTGCCAGCTCATATTTTCAGGGGGACTATGGCTACACCTTC. Protein product: CASSYFQGDYGYTF.

This sequence joins TRBV6-5 and TRBJ2-1; 9 bases fit TRBD2. Germline trimming cut 5 bases from V and 7 bases from J; bases unmatched to any gene: 9. There are 15 residues in the CDR3. CDR1 MNHEY and CDR2 SVGAGI come from the germline V gene. CDR3 DNA: TGTGCCAGCAGTAACGTAGCGGGAGTAAGGAATGAGCAGTTCTTC. It is translated as CASSNVAGVRNEQFF.

The J gene is TRBJ2-3, the V gene TRBV28, with 8 nucleotides matching TRBD2. The CDR3 is 15 residues long. Germline loops: CDR1 MDHEN, CDR2 SYDVKM. Losses at the gene ends were 4 bases for V and 5 bases for J; bases not matched to a gene: 8. CDR3 sequence reads: CASSSPAGAIDTQYF. The CDR3, as DNA: TGTGCCAGCAGTTCGCCAGCGGGAGCGATAGATACGCAGTATTTT.

This chain uses TRBV7-2 with TRBJ1-1; D gene ambiguous. Trimming took off 2 bases at V and 4 bases at J, with 5 bases between the two ends. In germline, CDR1 is SGHTA, CDR2 FQGNSA. The CDR3 contains 12 residues. The CDR3 is CASSLMTTEAFF. CDR3 DNA sequence: TGTGCCAGCAGCTTAATGACCACTGAAGCTTTCTTT.

The chain uses TRBV5-1 and TRBJ1-2; the match to TRBD1 covers 10 bases. CDR3 length equals 15 residues. Unmatched junction bases numbered 4, after V lost 2 bases and J lost 3 bases. Germline V gene lookup returns CDR1 SGHRS and CDR2 YFSETQ. In DNA form, the CDR3 reads TGCGCCAGCAGCTTAGGTGGGACAGGGGACTATGGCTACACCTTC. This codes for CASSLGGTGDYGYTF.

This chain's CDR3 is CSVQGWGRNEQFF. CDR3 DNA sequence: TGCAGCGTACAGGGGTGGGGCCGAAATGAGCAGTTCTTC. This chain joins TRBV29-1 and TRBJ2-1, with 7 nucleotides matching TRBD1. The CDR3 has 13 residues. Per the germline V gene, CDR1 is SQVTM and CDR2 is ANQGSEA. The ends lost 6 bases at V and 7 bases at J; junction bases unmatched: 9.

This clone was seen a few times. The chain is built from TRBV13 and TRBJ1-5; D call uncertain. Trimming stripped 6 bases from V and 0 bases from J, with 9 bases between. The CDR3 runs 14 residues. CDR1 and CDR2 from the germline V gene are PRHDT and FYEKMQ (reference sequence). For the CDR3, the DNA is TGTGCCAGCAGTAACGGGCCTAGCAATCAGCCCCAGCATTTT. Translation gives CASSNGPSNQPQHF.

This clone is medium-sized (0.01 to 0.1%). This sequence joins TRBV28 and TRBJ1-1; a weak D match, TRBD1 (5 bases). Germline CDR1 and CDR2: MDHEN and SYDVKM. V lost 8 bases and J 5 bases, leaving 21 bases between the germline ends. The CDR3 is made up of 15 amino acids. The CDR3, as DNA: TGTGCCAGCCGATACTTACTGGGGGGTGGGACTGAAGCTTTCTTT. The encoded protein is CASRYLLGGGTEAFF.

The rearrangement joins TRBV27 to TRBJ2-7, with D possibly matching TRBD1 (6 bases). The CDR3 has 14 residues. Germline loops: CDR1 MNHEY, CDR2 SMNVEV (reference sequence). V was clipped by 3 bases and J by 3 bases, with 12 bases between them. The CDR3 sequence: CASSFAGASYEQYF. CDR3 bases: TGTGCCAGCAGTTTTGCAGGGGCCAGCTACGAGCAGTACTTC.

This clone showed up just once. This chain joins TRBV21-1 and TRBJ1-1; the table's TRBD1 call for D was not verified on the DNA. TRBV21-1 is annotated as a pseudogene. CDR3 length: 13 amino acids. CDR3 sequence reads: CASSNGRNTEAFF. The DNA of the CDR3 is TGTGCCAGCAGCAATGGGCGGAACACTGAAGCTTTCTTT.

The CDR3 sequence: CASSPLQGADYGYTF. The DNA of the CDR3 is TGTGCCAGCAGTCCGCTACAGGGGGCTGACTATGGCTACACCTTC. The chain links TRBV27 to TRBJ1-2; 9 bases are a match to TRBD1. Germline V CDR1 and CDR2: MNHEY, SMNVEV (reference sequence). This CDR3 is built from 15 residues. After removal of 5 bases from V and 3 bases from J, the junction contained 7 bases not matched to a gene.

The J gene is TRBJ1-2, the V gene TRBV27, with TRBD1 matching 9 bases. This CDR3 spans 15 amino acids. From germline, CDR1 is MNHEY and CDR2 SMNVEV (reference sequence). Unmatched junction bases numbered 11, after V lost 5 bases and J lost 7 bases. In nucleotides, the CDR3 is TGTGCCAGCAGTCCCCGCTCGGACAGGGGAGGTGGCTACACCTTC. Amino acid sequence: CASSPRSDRGGGYTF.

In its sample, this clone was seen once. J is TRBJ2-3 and V is TRBV29-1; D gene uncertain. V was cut by 4 bases and J by 2 bases, with 13 bases left in between. The CDR3 consists of 14 residues. CDR1 is SQVTM and CDR2 is ANQGSEA in the germline V gene. The CDR3: CSVGAVGYTDTQYF. The DNA for the CDR3 is TGCAGCGTTGGGGCGGTAGGGTACACAGATACGCAGTATTTT.

This sequence joins TRBV10-3 and TRBJ1-1; D is ambiguous. This CDR3 comprises 11 residues. CDR1 and CDR2 from the germline V gene are ENHRY and SYGVKD. V lost 3 bases, J lost 8 bases, and 7 bases lay in between. The CDR3 coding sequence is TGTGCCATCAGTGAAGCCCGAGAAGCTTTCTTT. This sequence encodes CAISEAREAFF.

This clone was observed a handful of times. V and J are TRBV19 and TRBJ2-1; TRBD2 matches 7 bases. Germline CDR1 LNHDA, CDR2 SQIVND (reference sequence). The CDR3 totals 15 residues. The V segment lost 1 base and the J segment 4 bases; nucleotides outside the gene matches: 4. The CDR3 region is CASSIASGTYNEQFF. The CDR3 coding sequence is TGTGCCAGTAGTATAGCTAGCGGCACATACAATGAGCAGTTCTTC.

This clone was seen more than once but under ten times. The V call is TRBV5-1, the J call TRBJ1-2; no firm D call. CDR1 is SGHRS and CDR2 is YFSETQ in the germline V gene. V was pared by 0 bases and J by 8 bases, with 11 bases between. This CDR3 comprises 13 residues. CDR3 sequence reads: CASSLESGRGYTF. DNA for the CDR3: TGCGCCAGCAGCTTGGAATCCGGTCGGGGCTACACCTTC. Full variable domain (remainder filled in from reference TRBV5-1 and TRBJ1-2): KAGVTQTPRYLIKTRGQQVTLSCSPISGHRSVSWYQQTPGQGLQFLFEYFSETQRNKGNFPGRFSGRQFSNSRSEMNVSTLELGDSALYLCASSLESGRGYTFGSGTRLTVV.

This clone showed up just once. The chain recombines TRBV6-5 with TRBJ2-4, with 7 positions matching TRBD1. In germline, CDR1 is MNHEY, CDR2 SVGAGI. This CDR3 is 14 amino acids long. Trimming removed 0 bases from V and 7 bases from J; junction bases left unmatched: 3. CDR3 region: CASSYSRQGNIQYF. CDR3 sequence (DNA): TGTGCCAGCAGTTACTCTAGACAGGGTAACATTCAGTACTTC.